This is a list of T cell receptor beta chains from one sample in a study of blood T cell repertoires in COVID-19. Clones were sequenced by immunoSEQ multiplex PCR, and TCRdb holds only the in-frame ones, with some missing. The repertoire holds some 200,000 clones, with roughly 88% as singletons. Sequences were obtained from peripheral blood. The receptor set was obtained from a woman in her 40s who had recovered from COVID-19. CDR3s include the opening cysteine and the closing phenylalanine or tryptophan. Each record gives: clone size, J gene, D gene, V gene, CDR3 length, CDR3 DNA, CDR3 protein. The D gene is left open where the match is weak. Clone size is not always given. Where it is, it says once, few, many or a class for expanded clones.

abundance: once; j_gene: TRBJ1-3; d_gene: -; v_gene: TRBV18; len: 14; CDR3nt: TGTGCCAGCTCACCCGACAGGACTGGAAACACCATATATTTT; CDR3aa: CASSPDRTGNTIYF
abundance: large; j_gene: TRBJ2-3; d_gene: -; v_gene: TRBV5-1; len: 15; CDR3nt: TGCGCCAGCAGCCGAGTAGAACCAAGCACAGATACGCAGTATTTT; CDR3aa: CASSRVEPSTDTQYF
abundance: -; j_gene: TRBJ2-5; d_gene: TRBD2; v_gene: TRBV6-5; len: 13; CDR3nt: TGTGCCAGCACACTAGCGGGGAGAGAGACCCAGTACTTC; CDR3aa: CASTLAGRETQYF
abundance: -; j_gene: TRBJ2-1; d_gene: -; v_gene: TRBV19; len: 15; CDR3nt: TGTGCCAGTAGTATCGGTCAGGGGTCCTACAATGAGCAGTTCTTC; CDR3aa: CASSIGQGSYNEQFF
abundance: -; j_gene: TRBJ1-2; d_gene: TRBD1; v_gene: TRBV6-5; len: 14; CDR3nt: TGTGCCAGCAGTTTCCGACAGGGGCGTTATGGCTACACCTTC; CDR3aa: CASSFRQGRYGYTF
abundance: few; j_gene: TRBJ2-3; d_gene: -; v_gene: TRBV3-1/TRBV3-2; len: 16; CDR3nt: TGTGCCAGCAGCAAAGAACCTGGGGCGGGGTGGGATACGCAGTATTTT; CDR3aa: CASSKEPGAGWDTQYF
abundance: once; j_gene: TRBJ1-6; d_gene: -; v_gene: TRBV7-9; len: 11; CDR3nt: TGTGCCAGCAGCACCAGCGGACCCCTCCACTTT; CDR3aa: CASSTSGPLHF
abundance: -; j_gene: TRBJ1-3; d_gene: -; v_gene: TRBV29-1; len: 14; CDR3nt: TGCAGCGCTGGGACTCCCAACTCTGGAAACACCATATATTTT; CDR3aa: CSAGTPNSGNTIYF
abundance: once; j_gene: TRBJ1-1; d_gene: -; v_gene: TRBV12-3/TRBV12-4; len: 13; CDR3nt: TGTGCCAGCACCGAATTCCGAGGACAAGAAGCTTTCTTT; CDR3aa: CASTEFRGQEAFF
abundance: many; j_gene: TRBJ1-2; d_gene: -; v_gene: TRBV12-3/TRBV12-4; len: 13; CDR3nt: TGTGCCAGCAGACGACAGTCTGGCTATGGCTACACCTTC; CDR3aa: CASRRQSGYGYTF
abundance: -; j_gene: TRBJ2-7; d_gene: TRBD2; v_gene: TRBV10-3; len: 14; CDR3nt: TGTGCCAGCTTCCCCGAGCGGGGGGGCTACGAGCAGTACTTC; CDR3aa: CASFPERGGYEQYF
abundance: few; j_gene: TRBJ2-1; d_gene: -; v_gene: TRBV19; len: 18; CDR3nt: TGTGCCAGTAGTATTTTTGGCGGGCAAACTTTCTCCTACAATGAGCAGTTCTTC; CDR3aa: CASSIFGGQTFSYNEQFF
abundance: -; j_gene: TRBJ1-2; d_gene: -; v_gene: TRBV4-3; len: 16; CDR3nt: TGCGCCAGCAGCCAAGATGGGGCTTCGGAGAAAGATGGCTACACCTTC; CDR3aa: CASSQDGASEKDGYTF
abundance: -; j_gene: TRBJ2-7; d_gene: TRBD1; v_gene: TRBV19; len: 14; CDR3nt: TGTGCCAGTAGCTTCCGGGACAGGGCGGTCGAGCAGTACTTC; CDR3aa: CASSFRDRAVEQYF
abundance: -; j_gene: TRBJ1-6; d_gene: -; v_gene: TRBV18; len: 13; CDR3nt: TGTGCCAGCTCACCTGGGCAAGATTCACCCCTCCACTTT; CDR3aa: CASSPGQDSPLHF
abundance: -; j_gene: TRBJ2-1; d_gene: TRBD2; v_gene: TRBV9; len: 14; CDR3nt: TGTGCCAGCAACTCGGGACTAGTCACGAATGAGCAGTTCTTC; CDR3aa: CASNSGLVTNEQFF
abundance: -; j_gene: TRBJ1-2; d_gene: -; v_gene: TRBV6-5; len: 13; CDR3nt: TGTGCCAGTATTGTATCCAGAACCTATGGCTACACCTTC; CDR3aa: CASIVSRTYGYTF
abundance: -; j_gene: TRBJ1-4; d_gene: TRBD1; v_gene: TRBV19; len: 15; CDR3nt: TGTGCCAGTACCCCCCGGGACAGGTTTCCTGAAAAACTGTTTTTT; CDR3aa: CASTPRDRFPEKLFF
abundance: -; j_gene: TRBJ2-7; d_gene: TRBD2; v_gene: TRBV18; len: 18; CDR3nt: TGTGCCAGCTCACCAACCCCGAGGACTAGCGGGGGGGCCTTGGAGCAGTACTTC; CDR3aa: CASSPTPRTSGGALEQYF
abundance: -; j_gene: TRBJ1-4; d_gene: -; v_gene: TRBV7-2; len: 15; CDR3nt: TGTGCCAGCAGCTCGCCGGCAGGGAGGGGTGAAAAACTGTTTTTT; CDR3aa: CASSSPAGRGEKLFF
abundance: -; j_gene: TRBJ2-7; d_gene: -; v_gene: TRBV4-1; len: 13; CDR3nt: TGCGCCAGCAGCCAAGAGGGCCACTACGAGCAGTACTTC; CDR3aa: CASSQEGHYEQYF
abundance: -; j_gene: TRBJ2-5; d_gene: -; v_gene: TRBV12-3/TRBV12-4; len: 12; CDR3nt: TGTGCCAGCAGTTATAGCCGCGAGACCCAGTACTTC; CDR3aa: CASSYSRETQYF
abundance: -; j_gene: TRBJ2-3; d_gene: TRBD2; v_gene: TRBV5-1; len: 15; CDR3nt: TGCGCCAGCAGCCCTAGCGGGGGGCCGGCGGATACGCAGTATTTT; CDR3aa: CASSPSGGPADTQYF
abundance: few; j_gene: TRBJ1-1; d_gene: TRBD1; v_gene: TRBV13; len: 14; CDR3nt: TGTGCCAGCAGCCCACCGGGGGGACAGGGGTTTGCTTTCTTT; CDR3aa: CASSPPGGQGFAFF
abundance: -; j_gene: TRBJ2-7; d_gene: -; v_gene: TRBV5-1; len: 19; CDR3nt: TGCGCCAGCAGCTTGTGGGGCAGGACTGTGAGGGACTCAGACTACGAGCAGTACTTC; CDR3aa: CASSLWGRTVRDSDYEQYF
abundance: -; j_gene: TRBJ1-1; d_gene: TRBD1; v_gene: TRBV29-1; len: 13; CDR3nt: TGCAGCGTCGACAGGGGATCGAACACTGAAGCTTTCTTT; CDR3aa: CSVDRGSNTEAFF
abundance: -; j_gene: TRBJ1-5; d_gene: -; v_gene: TRBV19; len: 13; CDR3nt: TGTGCCAGTAGTAGAAACAGGAATCAGCCCCAGCATTTT; CDR3aa: CASSRNRNQPQHF
abundance: -; j_gene: TRBJ2-3; d_gene: -; v_gene: TRBV28; len: 17; CDR3nt: TGTGCCAGCAGTTTAAAGTTGATAGGGACTAGCACAGATACGCAGTATTTT; CDR3aa: CASSLKLIGTSTDTQYF
abundance: -; j_gene: TRBJ2-5; d_gene: TRBD2; v_gene: TRBV6-5; len: 16; CDR3nt: TGTGCCAGCAGTTACTCTCTAGCGGGGGCGGGGGAGACCCAGTACTTC; CDR3aa: CASSYSLAGAGETQYF
abundance: -; j_gene: TRBJ2-5; d_gene: TRBD1; v_gene: TRBV3-1/TRBV3-2; len: 14; CDR3nt: TGTGCCAGCAGCCTTCCGGGACAGCAAGAGACCCAGTACTTC; CDR3aa: CASSLPGQQETQYF
abundance: few; j_gene: TRBJ1-2; d_gene: -; v_gene: TRBV28; len: 12; CDR3nt: TGTGCCAGCAGTTTATACATCTATGGCTACACCTTC; CDR3aa: CASSLYIYGYTF
abundance: -; j_gene: TRBJ2-1; d_gene: -; v_gene: TRBV9; len: 20; CDR3nt: TGTGCCAGCAGTCACCCAATACTTCCGGGACTTGGAAGCTCCTACAATGAGCAGTTCTTC; CDR3aa: CASSHPILPGLGSSYNEQFF
abundance: -; j_gene: TRBJ2-3; d_gene: -; v_gene: TRBV27; len: 19; CDR3nt: TGTGCCAGCAGTTCTCACGTCGTTCTGGGCGGGGGCCAAACAGATACGCAGTATTTT; CDR3aa: CASSSHVVLGGGQTDTQYF
abundance: -; j_gene: TRBJ2-7; d_gene: TRBD1; v_gene: TRBV5-1; len: 14; CDR3nt: TGCGCCAGCAGCTTGGCAGGGGGACCCTACGAGCAGTACTTC; CDR3aa: CASSLAGGPYEQYF
abundance: -; j_gene: TRBJ1-2; d_gene: TRBD1; v_gene: TRBV5-1; len: 13; CDR3nt: TGCGCCAGCAGCCCGGACAGGGTGTATGGCTACACCTTC; CDR3aa: CASSPDRVYGYTF
abundance: -; j_gene: TRBJ1-1; d_gene: -; v_gene: TRBV6-1; len: 13; CDR3nt: TGTGCCAGCAGTGATATCAGTAACACTGAAGCTTTCTTT; CDR3aa: CASSDISNTEAFF
abundance: -; j_gene: TRBJ1-5; d_gene: TRBD1; v_gene: TRBV11-2; len: 14; CDR3nt: TGTGCCAGCAGCTTAGGACAGGGTAGTCAGCCCCAGCATTTT; CDR3aa: CASSLGQGSQPQHF
abundance: -; j_gene: TRBJ2-5; d_gene: -; v_gene: TRBV11-3; len: 14; CDR3nt: TGTGCCAGCAGCTTAGGGCTAGGGGGAGAGACCCAGTACTTC; CDR3aa: CASSLGLGGETQYF
abundance: -; j_gene: TRBJ1-1; d_gene: TRBD1; v_gene: TRBV6-2/TRBV6-3; len: 13; CDR3nt: TGTGCCAGCAGTTACGGCGGGACAGTAGAAGCTTTCTTT; CDR3aa: CASSYGGTVEAFF
abundance: -; j_gene: TRBJ1-1; d_gene: -; v_gene: TRBV21-1; len: 17; CDR3nt: TGTGCCAGCAGCAAAGTGGAGGGCCATTACATGAACACTGAAGCTTTCTTT; CDR3aa: CASSKVEGHYMNTEAFF
abundance: -; j_gene: TRBJ1-6; d_gene: TRBD1; v_gene: TRBV5-6; len: 15; CDR3nt: TGTGCCAGCAGCTCGGGGACAGGGTATAATTCACCCCTCCACTTT; CDR3aa: CASSSGTGYNSPLHF
abundance: -; j_gene: TRBJ1-5; d_gene: -; v_gene: TRBV28; len: 14; CDR3nt: TGTGCCAGCATAGAGGGCATGGGAATATTGCCCCAGCATTTT; CDR3aa: CASIEGMGILPQHF
abundance: -; j_gene: TRBJ2-3; d_gene: -; v_gene: TRBV7-9; len: 14; CDR3nt: TGTGCCAGCAGCTTAGTGGGAGGAGGAGATACGCAGTATTTT; CDR3aa: CASSLVGGGDTQYF
abundance: -; j_gene: TRBJ1-5; d_gene: -; v_gene: TRBV7-8; len: 15; CDR3nt: TGTGCCAGCAGCTTACGGGTTTGGGGCAATCAGCCCCAGCATTTT; CDR3aa: CASSLRVWGNQPQHF
abundance: -; j_gene: TRBJ2-3; d_gene: -; v_gene: TRBV2; len: 14; CDR3nt: TGTGCCAGCAGTGAATTAGTAGGGGCCGATACGCAGTATTTT; CDR3aa: CASSELVGADTQYF
abundance: -; j_gene: TRBJ2-3; d_gene: -; v_gene: TRBV18; len: 15; CDR3nt: TGTGCCAGCTCACTCCGAGACAGGAGCACAGATACGCAGTATTTT; CDR3aa: CASSLRDRSTDTQYF
abundance: few; j_gene: TRBJ1-6; d_gene: -; v_gene: TRBV4-1; len: 12; CDR3nt: TGCGCCAGCAGCCAAGACAGGAGGCAGTTCCACTTT; CDR3aa: CASSQDRRQFHF
abundance: once; j_gene: TRBJ1-2; d_gene: -; v_gene: TRBV6-5; len: 15; CDR3nt: TGTGCCAGCAGCCCCCGGGAAGGGGGTGCCTATGGCTACACCTTC; CDR3aa: CASSPREGGAYGYTF
abundance: -; j_gene: TRBJ1-2; d_gene: -; v_gene: TRBV6-1; len: 15; CDR3nt: TGTGCCAGCAGTGAAACTCATGCGGGACCGTTGGGCTACACCTTC; CDR3aa: CASSETHAGPLGYTF
abundance: -; j_gene: TRBJ2-7; d_gene: TRBD1; v_gene: TRBV5-4; len: 15; CDR3nt: TGTGCCAGCAGCCAGGGGACAGCGAGCTCCTACGAGCAGTACTTC; CDR3aa: CASSQGTASSYEQYF
abundance: -; j_gene: TRBJ1-2; d_gene: -; v_gene: TRBV4-1; len: 18; CDR3nt: TGCGCCAGCAGCCAAGCACAAGAAAGATTGACGGCCTCAGGGGGCTACACCTTC; CDR3aa: CASSQAQERLTASGGYTF
abundance: -; j_gene: TRBJ1-6; d_gene: TRBD1; v_gene: TRBV27; len: 14; CDR3nt: TGTGCCAGCAGTACAAACAGGGGGCTCTCACCCCTCCACTTT; CDR3aa: CASSTNRGLSPLHF
abundance: -; j_gene: TRBJ2-7; d_gene: -; v_gene: TRBV3-1/TRBV3-2; len: 14; CDR3nt: TGTGCCAGCAGCCAAGGGCAGGGTGTTGACGAGCAGTACTTC; CDR3aa: CASSQGQGVDEQYF
abundance: -; j_gene: TRBJ1-1; d_gene: -; v_gene: TRBV5-1; len: 13; CDR3nt: TGCGCCAGCAGCTCGGGGTTAAACACTGAAGCTTTCTTT; CDR3aa: CASSSGLNTEAFF
abundance: -; j_gene: TRBJ2-1; d_gene: -; v_gene: TRBV19; len: 12; CDR3nt: TGTGCCAGTGCAGACTACCTAAATGAGCAGTTCTTC; CDR3aa: CASADYLNEQFF